The 12 T cell receptor beta chains given below trace back to one sample, sequenced in a study of T cell responses to AZD1222 COVID-19 vaccine. Using immunoSEQ multiplex PCR, the repertoire was profiled, and TCRdb retains in-frame clones only, with some absent. Here the sample spans fewer than 150,000 clones, approximately 88% being singletons. The material was peripheral blood, obtained on day 0 of AZD1222 vaccination. The origin of the receptors is an adult in good health.

This chain uses TRBV5-1 with TRBJ2-7; no reliable D call. There are 15 residues in the CDR3. Germline values: CDR1 SGHRS, CDR2 YFSETQ. V was trimmed by 4 bases and J by 5 bases, leaving 19 bases between them. CDR3 amino acids: CASSPSSVTRDEQYF. DNA for the CDR3: TGCGCCAGCAGCCCCTCCTCCGTAACAAGGGACGAGCAGTACTTC.

The sample holds a few counts of this clone. The chain's CDR3 is CASSSARGQPGNQPQHF. CDR3 bases: TGTGCCAGCAGCTCCGCTCGGGGACAGCCGGGCAATCAGCCCCAGCATTTT. The chain joins TRBV5-8 to TRBJ1-5, with TRBD1 matching 7 bases. Germline CDR1 and CDR2: SGHTS and YDEGEE. CDR3 length equals 17 residues. The V gene end was trimmed by 3 bases and the J gene end by 2 bases; junction bases not matched to a gene: 11. The full variable domain, its missing parts supplied by reference TRBV5-8 and TRBJ1-5, is EAGVTQSPTHLIKTRGQQATLRCSPISGHTSVYWYQQALGLGLQFLLWYDEGEERNRGNFPPRFSGRQFPNYSSELNVNALELEDSALYLCASSSARGQPGNQPQHFGDGTRLSIL.

V gene TRBV5-1 combines with J gene TRBJ1-1, with 9 bases fitting TRBD1. Germline V gene data show CDR1 as SGHRS and CDR2 as YFSETQ. The CDR3 totals 14 residues. The V segment lost 3 bases and the J segment 6 bases; nucleotides outside the gene matches: 6. The CDR3 loop reads CASSSEDRGPEAFF. The CDR3 bases are TGCGCCAGCAGCTCGGAGGACAGGGGCCCTGAAGCTTTCTTT.

V usage is TRBV14 and J usage is TRBJ1-1; a possible D gene is TRBD1 (6 bases). V gave up 5 bases and J gave up 0 bases, with 13 bases separating them. The CDR3 sequence is 15 residues long. The germline V gene encodes CDR1 SGHDN and CDR2 FVKESK. CDR3: CASSSRGLMNTEAFF. As DNA, the CDR3 is TGTGCCAGCAGCTCCCGGGGGCTCATGAACACTGAAGCTTTCTTT. Full variable domain (rest looked up from reference TRBV14 and TRBJ1-1): EAGVTQFPSHSVIEKGQTVTLRCDPISGHDNLYWYRRVMGKEIKFLLHFVKESKQDESGMPNNRFLAERTGGTYSTLKVQPAELEDSGVYFCASSSRGLMNTEAFFGQGTRLTVV.

V usage is TRBV18 and J usage is TRBJ1-2; 7 nucleotides align to TRBD1. Germline V gene sequence: CDR1 KGHSH, CDR2 LQKENI. The CDR3 is 18 amino acids. J gave up 3 bases and V 1 base, and 14 bases lay outside the gene matches. The CDR3 protein is CASSPRGFGTAIHYGYTF. The CDR3 nucleotides are TGTGCCAGCTCACCACGGGGTTTCGGGACAGCGATTCACTATGGCTACACCTTC.

The rearrangement links TRBV28 to TRBJ2-2, with TRBD1 matching 11 bases. Trimming took 11 bases from V and 6 from J; bases not matched to a gene: 8. This CDR3 is 14 amino acids long. Germline V lookup: CDR1 MDHEN, CDR2 SYDVKM. The CDR3 coding sequence is TGTGCCGTTGGACAGGGGGCCGGGGCCGGGGAGCTGTTTTTT. Amino acid sequence: CAVGQGAGAGELFF. Looking up the rest from reference TRBV28 and TRBJ2-2 gives the full variable domain: DVKVTQSSRYLVKRTGEKVFLECVQDMDHENMFWYRQDPGLGLRLIYFSYDVKMKEKGDIPEGYSVSREKKERFSLILESASTNQTSMYLCAVGQGAGAGELFFGEGSRLTVL.

This chain joins TRBV12-3 or TRBV12-4 and TRBJ2-7; D remains unclear. V was cut by 6 bases and J by 2 bases, with 11 bases left in between. The CDR3 runs to 13 residues. The CDR3 DNA follows: TGTGCCAGCAGCCGTGGTCCTCCCTACGAGCAGTACTTC. Encoded protein: CASSRGPPYEQYF.

The chain is built from TRBV27 and TRBJ1-6; D is uncertain. V gave up 9 bases and J gave up 7 bases, with 16 bases separating them. The CDR3 runs to 14 residues. In germline, CDR1 is MNHEY, CDR2 SMNVEV (reference sequence). For the CDR3, the DNA is TGTGCCAGTGGATACACTTCTCAGAATTCACCCCTCCACTTT. It encodes CASGYTSQNSPLHF.

This chain joins TRBV19 and TRBJ2-7; D not certain. V was cut by 0 bases and J by 5 bases, with 14 bases left in between. CDR3 length: 15 residues. Germline V gene sequence: CDR1 LNHDA, CDR2 SQIVND (reference sequence). The DNA for the CDR3 is TGTGCCAGTAGTATAGATTTATGGAAGGCCCACGAGCAGTACTTC. Protein: CASSIDLWKAHEQYF.

The chain employs TRBV2 and TRBJ1-5; D unresolved. The germline CDR1 and CDR2 sequences are SNHLY and FYNNEI. The CDR3 spans 13 residues. V dropped 8 bases and J dropped 3 bases, with 11 bases sitting between them. CDR3 DNA: TGTGCCAGCTCGGGAACAGCCAATCAGCCCCAGCATTTT. It yields the protein CASSGTANQPQHF. Based on the CDR3 plus reference TRBV2 and TRBJ1-5, the full variable domain is EPEVTQTPSHQVTQMGQEVILRCVPISNHLYFYWYRQILGQKVEFLVSFYNNEISEKSEIFDDQFSVERPDGSNFTLKIRSTKLEDSAMYFCASSGTANQPQHFGDGTRLSIL.

This chain uses TRBV7-2 with TRBJ2-1, with a weak D call TRBD1 (5 bases). Trimming shortened V by 2 bases and J by 3 bases, and 17 bases separated the two germline ends. The CDR3 totals 17 residues. CDR1 SGHTA and CDR2 FQGNSA come from the germline V gene. The CDR3 sequence: CASSLRAETVIYNEQFF. The CDR3 DNA reads TGTGCCAGCAGCTTACGGGCTGAGACAGTGATCTACAATGAGCAGTTCTTC.

The chain couples TRBV28 to TRBJ1-4; D remains ambiguous. The CDR3 consists of 13 residues. CDR1 MDHEN and CDR2 SYDVKM come from the germline V gene. With 2 bases removed from V and 8 bases from J, the gap between germline ends came to 9 bases. For the CDR3, the DNA is TGTGCCAGCAGTTTAAGGCTGGGAGAAAAACTGTTTTTT. Translation: CASSLRLGEKLFF.